These 20 T cell receptor beta chains were all obtained from the same sample, sequenced in a study of cytomegalovirus exposure and HLA in healthy donors. Use of 60 Vbeta and 13 Jbeta primers characterized the PCR. Clones were sequenced by immunoSEQ multiplex PCR, and TCRdb holds only the in-frame ones, with some missing. Altogether roughly 150,000 clones are present, roughly 75% being singletons, with the ten largest covering about 4.5%. Sequencing was carried out using PBMCs. The receptors stem from a man in his thirties or forties in good health.

The chain uses TRBV5-4 and TRBJ2-5, with 11 bases aligning to TRBD2. In germline, CDR1 is SGHNT, CDR2 YYREEE (reference sequence). The V gene end was trimmed by 0 bases and the J gene end by 4 bases; junction bases not matched to a gene: 11. The CDR3 is 18 residues long. CDR3 loop: CASSLAVIAGGPGETQYF. CDR3 bases: TGTGCCAGCAGCTTGGCGGTGATAGCGGGAGGGCCTGGAGAGACCCAGTACTTC.

The rearrangement joins TRBV7-2 to TRBJ2-3, with 7 bases matching TRBD1. Germline assignment: CDR1 SGHTA and CDR2 FQGNSA. This CDR3 comprises 14 residues. V gave up 7 bases and J gave up 2 bases; unmatched junction bases: 6. The DNA of the CDR3 is TGTGCCAGCACCCCTGACAGGGACACAGATACGCAGTATTTT. Protein sequence: CASTPDRDTDTQYF.

J is TRBJ2-7 and V is TRBV5-1; possible D gene TRBD1, 5 bases. The CDR3 is made up of 14 amino acids. Trimming stripped 3 bases from V and 5 bases from J, with 15 bases between. Germline V lookup: CDR1 SGHRS, CDR2 YFSETQ. CDR3 in DNA: TGCGCCAGCAGCTCGATCGGCAGGGTCGACGAGCAGTACTTC. Translating it yields CASSSIGRVDEQYF.

This chain links TRBV5-1 with TRBJ2-1; 15 bases are shared with TRBD2. The CDR3 sequence is 15 residues long. V was pared by 5 bases and J by 7 bases, with 4 bases of the junction left unmatched. Germline assignment: CDR1 SGHRS and CDR2 YFSETQ. CDR3 nucleotide sequence: TGCGCCAGCAGGTACGGACTAGCGGGAGGGAATGAGCAGTTCTTC. Its protein product is CASRYGLAGGNEQFF.

CDR3 region: CASRRGRGIHEQYF. The CDR3 DNA follows: TGTGCCAGCAGGCGCGGACGGGGGATCCACGAGCAGTACTTC. This chain connects TRBV6-5 to TRBJ2-7; a possible D gene is TRBD2 (6 bases). With 6 bases removed from V and 5 bases from J, the gap between germline ends came to 17 bases. Per germline, CDR1 MNHEY and CDR2 SVGAGI. The CDR3 is 14 residues long.

The gene calls are TRBV5-6 and TRBJ2-7, with D tentatively TRBD1 (6 bases). V lost 7 bases to trimming and J lost 2 bases, with 10 bases between them. From germline, CDR1 is SGHDT and CDR2 YYEEEE. The CDR3 is made up of 12 amino acids. CDR3 protein: CASGDNAYEQYF. The CDR3, as DNA: TGTGCCAGCGGGGACAACGCCTACGAGCAGTACTTC.

The chain combines TRBV18 with TRBJ1-3, with D uncertain. The ends were cut back, 2 bases at V and 3 bases at J, with 11 bases in the middle. Germline CDR1 is KGHSH and CDR2 is LQKENI. The CDR3 runs to 15 residues. CDR3 nucleotide sequence: TGTGCCAGCTCACCAACCAGAGCGGGTGGAAACACCATATATTTT. This sequence encodes CASSPTRAGGNTIYF.

The V gene is TRBV28, the J gene TRBJ2-3, with D hard to call. CDR1 and CDR2 (germline): MDHEN, SYDVKM. This CDR3 is built from 12 residues. The V end was cut by 6 bases, the J end by 2 bases, with 6 bases between. Written as DNA, the CDR3 is TGTGCCAGCAGGCGCCTCACAGATACGCAGTATTTT. Translation: CASRRLTDTQYF. Supplemented by reference TRBV28 and TRBJ2-3, the full variable domain reads DVKVTQSSRYLVKRTGEKVFLECVQDMDHENMFWYRQDPGLGLRLIYFSYDVKMKEKGDIPEGYSVSREKKERFSLILESASTNQTSMYLCASRRLTDTQYFGPGTRLTVL.

V usage is TRBV18 and J usage is TRBJ2-7; 7 bases are a match to TRBD2. Trimming cost V 6 bases and J 4 bases; bases outside gene matches: 12. The germline CDR1 and CDR2 sequences are KGHSH and LQKENI. CDR3 size: 15 residues. The CDR3 bases are TGTGCCAGCTCCCGGGACTATCCGCCGCAGTACGAGCAGTACTTC. This encodes CASSRDYPPQYEQYF.

This rearrangement joins TRBV30 to TRBJ1-5; 10 bases align to TRBD1. After removal of 2 bases from V and 9 bases from J, the junction contained 10 bases not matched to a gene. This CDR3 has 15 residues. CDR1 GTSNPN and CDR2 SVGIG come from the germline V gene (reference sequence). For the CDR3, the DNA is TGTGCCTGGAGTCACCCGCGGGGACAGGGGCTGCCCCAGCATTTT. Translation: CAWSHPRGQGLPQHF. Full variable domain (remainder filled in from reference TRBV30 and TRBJ1-5): SQTIHQWPATLVQPVGSPLSLECTVEGTSNPNLYWYRQAAGRGLQLLFYSVGIGQISSEVPQNLSASRPQDRQFILSSKKLLLSDSGFYLCAWSHPRGQGLPQHFGDGTRLSIL.

This clone was detected only a few times. The chain links TRBV29-1 to TRBJ2-5; the match to TRBD1 covers 7 bases. This CDR3 spans 14 amino acids. The germline gives CDR1 SQVTM, CDR2 ANQGSEA. The ends lost 6 bases at V and 2 bases at J; junction bases unmatched: 9. The CDR3 DNA reads as TGCAGCGTGGTCCAACAGGGGCTACAAGAGACCCAGTACTTC. It is translated as CSVVQQGLQETQYF. The full variable domain, in which reference TRBV29-1 and TRBJ2-5 provide the parts outside the CDR3, is SAVISQKPSRDICQRGTSLTIQCQVDSQVTMMFWYRQQPGQSLTLIATANQGSEATYESGFVIDKFPISRPNLTFSTLTVSNMSPEDSSIYLCSVVQQGLQETQYFGPGTRLLVL.

V gene TRBV4-1 combines with J gene TRBJ2-7; 12 bases are shared with TRBD2. V lost 2 bases, J lost 4 bases, and 3 bases stayed unmatched. In germline, CDR1 is MGHRA, CDR2 YSYEKL. The CDR3 covers 15 residues. Here the CDR3 DNA reads TGCGCCAGCAGCCAACCGACTAGCGGGAGTTACGAGCAGTACTTC. Translated, it gives CASSQPTSGSYEQYF.

This chain joins TRBV12-5 and TRBJ2-5; D call uncertain. From germline, CDR1 is LGHNT and CDR2 FRNRAP. The CDR3 consists of 14 residues. V lost 6 bases and J lost 1, with 12 bases in between. The CDR3 loop is CASGEQFIQETQYF. CDR3 DNA: TGTGCTAGTGGGGAACAGTTTATCCAAGAGACCCAGTACTTC.

The rearrangement links TRBV6-5 to TRBJ2-5; 14 positions agree with TRBD2. J lost 2 bases, V lost 5 bases, and 1 base had no gene match. The length of the CDR3 is 15 residues. From germline, CDR1 is MNHEY and CDR2 SVGAGI. The CDR3 sequence: CASSGTSGRQETQYF. For the CDR3, the DNA is TGTGCCAGCAGTGGGACTAGCGGGAGACAAGAGACCCAGTACTTC.

The V and J genes are TRBV27 and TRBJ2-7; 7 nucleotides align to TRBD1. V lost 8 bases to trimming and J lost 1 base; unmatched junction nucleotides: 5. The CDR3 is made up of 13 amino acids. Germline CDR1 and CDR2: MNHEY and SMNVEV (reference sequence). This CDR3 is CASETGLSYEQYF. CDR3 nucleotide sequence: TGTGCCAGCGAGACAGGGCTTTCCTACGAGCAGTACTTC.

In DNA, the CDR3 is TGCGCCAGCAGCGGGACAGGGTCTGGAAAGACCCAGTACTTC. Translation: CASSGTGSGKTQYF. The rearrangement joins TRBV5-1 to TRBJ2-5, with 9 bases fitting TRBD1. CDR3 length: 14 amino acids. Germline V gene lookup returns CDR1 SGHRS and CDR2 YFSETQ. V shed 4 bases and J 6 bases; nucleotides not matched to a gene: 7.

This chain connects TRBV2 to TRBJ1-4; maybe TRBD1 (5 bases). The CDR3 totals 14 residues. Germline assignment: CDR1 SNHLY and CDR2 FYNNEI. V was cut by 5 bases and J by 8 bases, with 15 bases left in between. For the CDR3, the DNA is TGTGCCAGCAGTTGGGGGGAGGGGCAAGAAAAACTGTTTTTT. It is translated as CASSWGEGQEKLFF.

The table lists this clone with a count of one. The chain uses TRBV6-1 and TRBJ1-2, with a tentative D call TRBD1 (6 bases). Trimming cost V 0 bases and J 13 bases, with 6 bases left between them. Germline V CDR1 and CDR2: MNHNS, SASEGT. This CDR3 has 10 residues. CDR3 DNA: TGTGCCAGCAGTGAAGCAGGGGGCACCTTC. It specifies CASSEAGGTF.

The chain employs TRBV13 and TRBJ2-4; 8 nucleotides agree with TRBD1. From germline, CDR1 is PRHDT and CDR2 FYEKMQ (reference sequence). This CDR3 contains 14 residues. Trimming removed 5 bases from V and 3 bases from J; junction bases left unmatched: 3. The CDR3 region is CASSQTGVKNIQYF. DNA for the CDR3: TGTGCCAGCAGCCAGACAGGGGTCAAAAACATTCAGTACTTC.

This clone was counted once. The V and J genes are TRBV11-2 and TRBJ2-7; possibly TRBD2 for D (5 bases). V gave up 0 bases and J gave up 6 bases, with 18 bases separating them. CDR3 length: 16 residues. CDR1 is SGHAT and CDR2 is FQNNGV in the germline V gene. The CDR3 loop reads CASSLDRRLAFGEQYF. The CDR3 coding sequence is TGTGCCAGCAGCTTAGATCGACGGCTAGCCTTCGGCGAGCAGTACTTC.